This is a list of T cell receptor beta chains from one sample in a study of blood T cell repertoires in COVID-19. Libraries were prepared by immunoSEQ multiplex PCR; TCRdb keeps only in-frame clonotypes and omits some of them. The sample has 130,000 to 150,000 clones, 85% to 90% seen once; the top ten hold approximately 4.2%. The sequenced sample consisted of peripheral blood. These receptor sequences come from a woman aged 40-49 years with acute or convalescent COVID-19. Each CDR3 is given with its conserved first and last residue. Each record gives: CDR3 length, clone size, D gene, J gene, V gene, CDR3 protein, CDR3 DNA. A D gene is named only where the DNA matches it firmly. Only some rows state a clone size, as once, few, many or a class for expanded clones.

length: 12; size: once; D: .; J: TRBJ1-1; V: TRBV12-3/TRBV12-4; CDR3: CASLGQNGEAFF; DNA: TGTGCCAGCCTAGGACAGAACGGTGAAGCTTTCTTT
length: 15; size: .; D: .; J: TRBJ1-4; V: TRBV5-1; CDR3: CASSGNRAESEKLFF; DNA: TGCGCCAGCAGCGGGAACAGGGCCGAGAGTGAAAAACTGTTTTTT
length: 12; size: .; D: .; J: TRBJ2-7; V: TRBV7-2; CDR3: CASSSPYYEQYF; DNA: TGTGCCAGCAGCAGCCCGTACTACGAGCAGTACTTC
length: 13; size: .; D: .; J: TRBJ2-1; V: TRBV5-4; CDR3: CASSLWGDNEQFF; DNA: TGTGCCAGCAGCTTGTGGGGGGACAATGAGCAGTTCTTC
length: 17; size: .; D: TRBD1; J: TRBJ1-1; V: TRBV18; CDR3: CASSPLGQGLGDTEAFF; DNA: TGTGCCAGCTCACCCCTCGGACAGGGGCTAGGAGACACTGAAGCTTTCTTT
length: 12; size: .; D: .; J: TRBJ1-2; V: TRBV30; CDR3: CAWRPRGYGYTF; DNA: TGTGCCTGGAGGCCCCGGGGCTATGGCTACACCTTC
length: 15; size: .; D: .; J: TRBJ1-1; V: TRBV28; CDR3: CASSLSPRMGTEAFF; DNA: TGTGCCAGCAGTTTAAGTCCGCGGATGGGCACTGAAGCTTTCTTT
length: 16; size: .; D: TRBD2; J: TRBJ2-7; V: TRBV20-1; CDR3: CSASTLAGGPGGEQYF; DNA: TGCAGTGCTAGTACCTTAGCGGGAGGGCCGGGTGGCGAGCAGTACTTC
length: 15; size: few; D: .; J: TRBJ1-2; V: TRBV3-1/TRBV3-2; CDR3: CASSQEVHRDDGYTF; DNA: TGTGCCAGCAGCCAAGAGGTCCACAGGGATGATGGCTACACCTTC
length: 15; size: .; D: .; J: TRBJ2-1; V: TRBV28; CDR3: CASSLTGLGLNEQFF; DNA: TGTGCCAGCAGTCTGACGGGACTGGGACTCAATGAGCAGTTCTTC
length: 15; size: .; D: .; J: TRBJ2-7; V: TRBV27; CDR3: CASRGRGHVRGEQYF; DNA: TGTGCCAGCAGAGGTCGCGGACATGTCAGGGGCGAGCAGTACTTC
length: 18; size: .; D: TRBD2; J: TRBJ2-1; V: TRBV5-1; CDR3: CASSLEPWTGGTGNEQFF; DNA: TGCGCCAGCAGCTTGGAGCCCTGGACGGGGGGAACGGGGAATGAGCAGTTCTTC
length: 18; size: .; D: TRBD2; J: TRBJ2-1; V: TRBV9; CDR3: CASSVASPLAGGRNEQFF; DNA: TGTGCCAGCAGCGTAGCAAGTCCCTTAGCGGGGGGGCGGAATGAGCAGTTCTTC
length: 12; size: .; D: .; J: TRBJ2-7; V: TRBV18; CDR3: CASSPQGGEQYF; DNA: TGTGCCAGCTCACCCCAGGGGGGCGAGCAGTACTTC
length: 14; size: .; D: .; J: TRBJ1-6; V: TRBV10-3; CDR3: CAISDWQNNSPLHF; DNA: TGTGCCATCAGTGATTGGCAGAATAATTCACCCCTCCACTTT
length: 12; size: .; D: .; J: TRBJ1-2; V: TRBV29-1; CDR3: CSVGTRGYGYTF; DNA: TGCAGCGTTGGTACTAGAGGGTATGGCTACACCTTC
length: 15; size: once; D: .; J: TRBJ2-7; V: TRBV11-1; CDR3: CASSPRAGGRYEQYF; DNA: TGTGCCAGCAGCCCCCGGGCAGGGGGGCGGTACGAGCAGTACTTC
length: 15; size: .; D: .; J: TRBJ2-5; V: TRBV15; CDR3: CATSRDLGSGETQYF; DNA: TGTGCCACCAGCAGAGATCTGGGATCGGGGGAGACCCAGTACTTC
length: 14; size: .; D: .; J: TRBJ2-5; V: TRBV28; CDR3: CASSWIFSMETQYF; DNA: TGTGCCAGCAGCTGGATCTTTAGCATGGAGACCCAGTACTTC
length: 13; size: .; D: .; J: TRBJ1-2; V: TRBV11-2; CDR3: CASSLSLDYGYTF; DNA: TGTGCCAGCAGCCTATCGCTAGACTATGGCTACACCTTC
length: 16; size: few; D: .; J: TRBJ1-2; V: TRBV19; CDR3: CASSSRKQPKIYGYTF; DNA: TGTGCCAGTAGTAGTCGGAAACAGCCCAAAATCTATGGCTACACCTTC
length: 16; size: .; D: .; J: TRBJ2-7; V: TRBV19; CDR3: CASSMGVGSRVHEQYF; DNA: TGTGCCAGTAGTATGGGGGTCGGGAGCCGCGTCCACGAGCAGTACTTC
length: 16; size: many; D: TRBD2; J: TRBJ2-7; V: TRBV7-2; CDR3: CASSLDPAGSFYEQYF; DNA: TGTGCCAGCAGCTTAGACCCAGCGGGAAGCTTCTACGAGCAGTACTTC
length: 17; size: .; D: TRBD2; J: TRBJ2-3; V: TRBV9; CDR3: CASSGPNSGKSTDTQYF; DNA: TGTGCCAGCAGCGGGCCTAACAGCGGGAAGAGCACAGATACGCAGTATTTT
length: 15; size: .; D: TRBD2; J: TRBJ2-7; V: TRBV7-9; CDR3: CASSLGGRAPYEQYF; DNA: TGTGCCAGCAGCTTAGGAGGGAGGGCCCCCTACGAGCAGTACTTC
length: 14; size: .; D: .; J: TRBJ1-2; V: TRBV4-1; CDR3: CASSQDRRFYGYTF; DNA: TGCGCCAGCAGCCAAGATCGCCGGTTCTATGGCTACACCTTC
length: 16; size: .; D: TRBD2; J: TRBJ2-5; V: TRBV11-2; CDR3: CASSPEPGLAQETQYF; DNA: TGTGCCAGCAGCCCTGAACCGGGACTAGCACAAGAGACCCAGTACTTC
length: 14; size: .; D: .; J: TRBJ1-1; V: TRBV18; CDR3: CASSPPGGGTEAFF; DNA: TGTGCCAGCTCACCACCCGGGGGGGGCACTGAAGCTTTCTTT
length: 15; size: .; D: .; J: TRBJ2-5; V: TRBV5-8; CDR3: CASSLWSQGRETQYF; DNA: TGTGCCAGCAGCTTGTGGTCGCAGGGAAGGGAGACCCAGTACTTC